Presented here are 14 T cell receptor beta chains from one specimen sequenced in a study of early T cells in non-severe SARS-CoV-2 infection (dated by TCRdb to the early 2020s). Library creation used 5' RACE. Reads for this sample came from a NextSeq 500. TCRdb trimmed public reads at Q25 via fastp, called clones via MiXCR and kept in-frame beta chains. Rows are combined by CDR3 protein, so each entry shows the most common genes and DNA. The sample records 28,000 or so distinct CDR3 sequences, about 3.8% of which are singletons. The top ten constitute over 8% of the sample. Sequences were obtained from whole blood. The receptors shown here come from an adult who was a healthcare worker with PCR-confirmed SARS-CoV-2 infection or an uninfected control (not recorded which).

This clonotype was seen a few times. The chain joins TRBV29-1 to TRBJ1-4; possibly TRBD1 for D (5 bases). The CDR3 has 13 amino acids. V was shortened by 4 bases and J by 7 bases, with 13 bases between the two germline ends. Germline V gene sequence: CDR1 SQVTM, CDR2 ANQGSEA. The CDR3 loop is CSVGGDGVEKLFF. The CDR3 bases are TGCAGCGTTGGGGGCGATGGAGTTGAAAAACTGTTTTTT.

In its sample, this clonotype was seen many times. This rearrangement joins TRBV20-1 to TRBJ2-1, with TRBD2 matching 7 bases. The J segment lost 9 bases and the V segment lost 5 bases, leaving 10 bases of the junction unmatched. Germline V gene lookup returns CDR1 DFQATT and CDR2 SNEGSKA (reference sequence). The CDR3 has 13 amino acids. CDR3 residues: CSARSGATIEQFF. Written as DNA, the CDR3 is TGCAGTGCTCGGAGCGGGGCCACCATTGAGCAGTTCTTC.

This clonotype showed up many times. This chain connects TRBV30 to TRBJ2-3; D gene uncertain. V was pared by 0 bases and J by 4 bases, with 8 bases between. The CDR3 has 13 residues. The germline V gene has CDR1 GTSNPN and CDR2 SVGIG (reference sequence). CDR3 in amino acids: CAWSVLLADTQYF. In DNA, the CDR3 is TGTGCCTGGAGTGTACTACTCGCAGATACGCAGTATTTT.

In this sample, this clonotype turned up a few times. CDR3 amino acids: CSVDGGNEQFF. The CDR3 DNA reads as TGCAGCGTTGACGGGGGCAACGAGCAGTTCTTC. The genes are TRBV29-1 and TRBJ2-1; perhaps D is TRBD1 or TRBD2 (6 bases each). CDR1 is SQVTM, CDR2 ANQGSEA, per germline. The CDR3 is 11 amino acids. Trimming took off 3 bases at V and 10 bases at J, with 10 bases between the two ends.

This clonotype was counted at least ten times. The J gene is TRBJ1-1, the V gene TRBV2; weak D call: TRBD1 (5 bases). V was pared by 7 bases and J by 1 base, with 10 bases between. This CDR3 has 13 amino acids. CDR1 and CDR2 (germline): SNHLY, FYNNEI. The CDR3: CASNPGQNTEAFF. The CDR3 region has the DNA TGTGCCAGCAATCCAGGGCAGAACACTGAAGCTTTCTTT.

In its sample, this clonotype was seen a few times. This chain connects TRBV19 to TRBJ1-5; 9 nucleotides agree with TRBD1. The trim removed 5 bases at V and 4 bases at J, leaving 3 bases unmatched. The CDR3 is 14 residues long. The V gene's germline CDR1 is LNHDA and CDR2 SQIVND (reference sequence). The CDR3 DNA sequence: TGTGCCAGTAGTGAGACAGGGGGGAATCAGCCCCAGCATTTT. This encodes CASSETGGNQPQHF.

The chain is built from TRBV7-9 and TRBJ2-3; no clear D. V was pared by 5 bases and J by 4 bases, with 10 bases between. Germline CDR1 is SEHNR and CDR2 is FQNEAQ (reference sequence). The CDR3 has 13 amino acids. The CDR3 sequence is CASSPSGSDTQYF. The CDR3 DNA sequence: TGTGCCAGCAGCCCCTCCGGGTCAGATACGCAGTATTTT.

The CDR3 DNA reads TGTGCCAGCAGCTTAACCGGGACAGGGGGCACAGATACGCAGTATTTT. Its translation: CASSLTGTGGTDTQYF. The J gene is TRBJ2-3, the V gene TRBV7-2; 10 nucleotides align to TRBD1. The CDR3 extends over 16 amino acids. CDR1 and CDR2 (germline): SGHTA, FQGNSA. J was trimmed by 1 base and V by 2 bases; bases with no gene match: 3.

The rearrangement links TRBV11-2 to TRBJ1-1; 8 nucleotides align to TRBD1. Germline assignment: CDR1 SGHAT and CDR2 FQNNGV. This CDR3 comprises 17 residues. Trimming removed 5 bases from V and 0 bases from J; junction bases left unmatched: 11. This CDR3 reads CASSPRAGGVLNTEAFF. The CDR3 DNA reads TGTGCCAGCAGCCCTCGGGCAGGGGGCGTTCTGAACACTGAAGCTTTCTTT.

This clonotype showed up many times. CDR3 region: CSVDTGTVGETQYF. DNA of the CDR3: TGCAGCGTAGACACCGGGACAGTGGGAGAGACCCAGTACTTC. The chain carries TRBV29-1 and TRBJ2-5, with 7 bases matching TRBD1. Germline V gene data show CDR1 as SQVTM and CDR2 as ANQGSEA. The CDR3 runs to 14 residues. Trimming removed 6 bases from V and 4 bases from J; junction bases left unmatched: 11.

This clonotype was seen many times. The chain recombines TRBV10-3 with TRBJ2-3; no reliable D call. V was pared by 1 base and J by 4 bases, with 3 bases between. Germline-derived CDR1 and CDR2 are ENHRY and SYGVKD. CDR3 length: 12 amino acids. The CDR3 region is CAISEFADTQYF. CDR3 sequence (DNA): TGTGCCATCAGTGAGTTCGCAGATACGCAGTATTTT.

This clonotype was seen many times. The chain couples TRBV7-2 to TRBJ2-5; tentative D call: TRBD2 (7 bases). From germline, CDR1 is SGHTA and CDR2 FQGNSA. With 2 bases removed from V and 5 bases from J, the gap between germline ends came to 18 bases. The CDR3 covers 16 residues. The chain's CDR3 is CASSLLGLRGGETQYF. The CDR3 nucleotides are TGTGCCAGCAGCTTACTGGGACTCAGGGGAGGGGAGACCCAGTACTTC.

This clonotype was found many times. This rearrangement joins TRBV20-1 to TRBJ2-3, with 8 bases identical to TRBD2. Looked up from germline, CDR1 is DFQATT and CDR2 is SNEGSKA (reference sequence). V shed 0 bases, J shed 1 base, and the junction held 3 bases outside the gene matches. CDR3 length: 15 residues. CDR3 nucleotide sequence: TGCAGTGCTAGAGAACCAGCGGGGGGCACAGATACGCAGTATTTT. It yields the protein CSAREPAGGTDTQYF.

The table lists this clonotype with many counts. In nucleotides, the CDR3 is TGCAGTGGGCGGACTAGCGGGACTAGCACAGATACGCAGTATTTT. This codes for CSGRTSGTSTDTQYF. This rearrangement joins TRBV20-1 to TRBJ2-3; 12 positions agree with TRBD2. Per the germline V gene, CDR1 is DFQATT and CDR2 is SNEGSKA (reference sequence). The ends lost 7 bases at V and 0 bases at J; junction bases unmatched: 5. The CDR3 has 15 amino acids.